This T cell receptor (beta chain) was captured by sequencing in a study of T-cell memory formation after mild COVID-19. Study-level findings and limits: CD4+ contracting clones were mainly CM and EM; CD8+ ones, EMRA. Day 15 to 85 contracting clones showed balanced CD4/CD8; later expanders leaned CD4+.

Worth noting for this clonotype: Its matching antigen is unknown.

Employing constant-segment primers, 5'RACE generated TCR alpha and TCR beta cDNA libraries bearing sample barcodes and UMIs. In TCRdb, the 5' RACE reads were re-called with MiXCR into one record per CDR3 protein. Here the sample spans under 700,000 distinct CDR3 sequences, roughly 20% being singletons. The CDR3 has 13 amino acids. Trimming left V 5 bases short and J 5 bases short, with 12 bases between. Germline V gives CDR1 SGHTA, CDR2 FQGTGA. The V and J genes are TRBV7-3 and TRBJ1-1; D gene uncertain. This receptor was identified in an adult woman who had mild COVID-19 (a few samples of this study predate the infection). Cell type and time point are not known. Sample: PBMCs or a T cell subset sorted from them (not recorded which). The CDR3 spells CASSPDKWTEAFF. The CDR3 DNA reads TGTGCCAGCAGCCCCGACAAGTGGACTGAAGCTTTCTTT. The whole variable domain, remainder taken from reference TRBV7-3 and TRBJ1-1, is GAGVSQTPSNKVTEKGKYVELRCDPISGHTALYWYRQSLGQGPEFLIYFQGTGAADDSGLPNDRFFAVRPEGSVSTLKIQRTERGDSAVYLCASSPDKWTEAFFGQGTRLTVV.